The T cell receptor beta chain described here comes from a study of CD4+ T cells in melanoma. The V gene's germline CDR1 is SEHNR and CDR2 FQNEAQ (reference sequence). The CDR3 consists of 13 residues. Trimming shortened V by 1 base and J by 8 bases, and 11 bases separated the two germline ends. Libraries were prepared by immunoSEQ multiplex PCR; TCRdb keeps only in-frame clonotypes and omits some of them. The sample carries about 6,500 clones, around 50% recorded once. The specimen was cells from a culture (not recorded whether cultured in vitro). The chain has TRBV7-9 and TRBJ1-2; no clear D. This TCR came from a human donor with melanoma. In nucleotides, the CDR3 is TGTGCCAGCAGCTTAGTAACGGGTTGGGGCTACACCTTC. It encodes CASSLVTGWGYTF.